This T cell receptor (beta chain) comes out of a study of T cell responses to AZD1222 COVID-19 vaccine. Using immunoSEQ multiplex PCR, the repertoire was profiled, and TCRdb retains in-frame clones only, with some absent. Among about 180,000 clones listed, 70% to 90% were seen once. Findings and caveats of the study: Mostly white British, mostly female donors; authors suggested clonal diversity may be underestimated. AZD1222 recipients seropositive at baseline numbered only 6 or 7.

As for this clone: Its target is unknown.

Sequencing was performed on peripheral blood, taken 28 days after the second dose of the MenACWY control vaccine. This receptor was taken from an adult who received the MenACWY meningococcal vaccine as a control.

CDR3 amino acids: CASSRQGNQPQHF. The CDR3 nucleotides are TGTGCCAGCAGTCGACAGGGTAACCAGCCCCAGCATTTT. This chain connects TRBV7-9 to TRBJ1-5, with TRBD1 identical over 7 bases. The V and J ends lost 6 bases and 7 bases, in that order; junction bases with no gene match: 6. Germline V lookup: CDR1 SEHNR, CDR2 FQNEAQ (reference sequence). The CDR3 consists of 13 residues. Full variable domain (rest looked up from reference TRBV7-9 and TRBJ1-5): DTGVSQNPRHKITKRGQNVTFRCDPISEHNRLYWYRQTLGQGPEFLTYFQNEAQLEKSRLLSDRFSAERPKGSFSTLEIQRTEQGDSAMYLCASSRQGNQPQHFGDGTRLSIL.